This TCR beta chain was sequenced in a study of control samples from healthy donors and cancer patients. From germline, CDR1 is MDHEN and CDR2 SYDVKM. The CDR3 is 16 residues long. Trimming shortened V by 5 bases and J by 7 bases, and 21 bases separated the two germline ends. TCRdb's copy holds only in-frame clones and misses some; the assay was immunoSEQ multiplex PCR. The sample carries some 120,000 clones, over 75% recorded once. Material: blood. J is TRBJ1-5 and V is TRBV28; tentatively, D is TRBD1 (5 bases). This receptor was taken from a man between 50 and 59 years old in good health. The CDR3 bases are TGTGCCAGCAGTACCATTCGGGTCAAGGGGCGACAGCCCCAGCATTTT. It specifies CASSTIRVKGRQPQHF.